Listed here are 18 T cell receptor beta chains from one sample, sequenced in a study of blood T cell repertoires in COVID-19. Data came from immunoSEQ multiplex PCR; TCRdb stores just in-frame clones and leaves some out. This sample has about 210,000 clones, with approximately 90% found just once. Material: PBMCs or T cells enriched from blood (not recorded which). These receptor sequences come from a man aged 25-45 years who had recovered from COVID-19.

For the CDR3, the DNA is TGCAGCATCTCCGGGACTGGGGCCAACGTCCTGACTTTC. Amino acids: CSISGTGANVLTF. The chain carries TRBV29-1 and TRBJ2-6; TRBD2 is a possible D gene (5 bases). Germline V gives CDR1 SQVTM, CDR2 ANQGSEA. Trimming took 8 bases from V and 2 from J, leaving 10 bases between them. The CDR3 is made up of 13 amino acids.

V and J are TRBV10-3 and TRBJ2-6; TRBD1 is a possible D gene (6 bases). Germline-derived CDR1 and CDR2 are ENHRY and SYGVKD. The CDR3 loop spans 15 amino acids. Trimming shortened V by 6 bases and J by 0 bases, and 9 bases separated the two germline ends. As DNA, the CDR3 is TGTGCCATCAGGGACAGCACCTCTGGGGCCAACGTCCTGACTTTC. Translating gives CAIRDSTSGANVLTF.

The chain uses TRBV27 and TRBJ1-4, with D unclear. The CDR3 is 13 amino acids. From germline, CDR1 is MNHEY and CDR2 SMNVEV (reference sequence). V was pared by 5 bases and J by 4 bases, with 8 bases between. CDR3 protein: CASSLGLNEKLFF. The CDR3 DNA follows: TGTGCCAGCAGTCTAGGACTTAATGAAAAACTGTTTTTT.

This chain joins TRBV30 and TRBJ1-3; perhaps TRBD1 as D (6 bases). This CDR3 has 13 residues. The germline V and J ends were trimmed by 4 bases and 4 bases, with 11 bases remaining between them. Germline V gives CDR1 GTSNPN, CDR2 SVGIG (reference sequence). CDR3 amino acids: CAWIRGWGNTIYF. DNA of the CDR3: TGTGCCTGGATCAGGGGTTGGGGAAACACCATATATTTT. The full variable domain, completed using reference TRBV30 and TRBJ1-3, is SQTIHQWPATLVQPVGSPLSLECTVEGTSNPNLYWYRQAAGRGLQLLFYSVGIGQISSEVPQNLSASRPQDRQFILSSKKLLLSDSGFYLCAWIRGWGNTIYFGEGSWLTVV.

The CDR3 coding sequence is TGTGCCAGCAGTGAAGACTCTGGGGGCCGGAAGAACACTGAAGCTTTCTTT. It translates to CASSEDSGGRKNTEAFF. The chain carries TRBV6-1 and TRBJ1-1; D perhaps matches TRBD1 (6 bases). The CDR3 runs 17 residues. The germline V gene encodes CDR1 MNHNS and CDR2 SASEGT. Trimming took 1 base from V and 1 from J, leaving 16 bases between them.

This chain uses TRBV6-2 or TRBV6-3 with TRBJ1-1; possible D gene TRBD1, 5 bases. Looked up from germline, CDR1 is MNHEY and CDR2 is SVGEGT. CDR3 length equals 17 residues. The germline V and J ends were trimmed by 4 bases and 8 bases, with 26 bases remaining between them. The chain's CDR3 is CASSSSAGPTTFGEAFF. CDR3 bases: TGTGCCAGCAGTTCCTCGGCGGGACCTACAACCTTCGGGGAAGCTTTCTTT.

The count of this clone is one. This chain joins TRBV7-2 and TRBJ2-1; 7 nucleotides line up with TRBD1. The CDR3 runs 14 residues. CDR1 is SGHTA, CDR2 FQGNSA, per germline. Unmatched junction bases numbered 4, after V lost 6 bases and J lost 2 bases. CDR3 in amino acids: CASRPQGTYNEQFF. CDR3 DNA: TGTGCCAGCAGACCACAGGGGACCTACAATGAGCAGTTCTTC.

This clone was picked up one time. V and J are TRBV7-9 and TRBJ2-1; 7 bases agree with TRBD2. Germline-derived CDR1 and CDR2 are SEHNR and FQNEAQ (reference sequence). The CDR3 runs to 18 residues. After removal of 7 bases from V and 6 bases from J, the junction contained 21 bases not matched to a gene. CDR3 sequence (DNA): TGTGCCAGCACCCGGCGGGGAGGGAGGGCCAATGCAGTCAATGAGCAGTTCTTC. This codes for CASTRRGGRANAVNEQFF.

V usage is TRBV20-1 and J usage is TRBJ2-5; 11 nucleotides match TRBD2. Losses at the gene ends were 3 bases for V and 3 bases for J; bases not matched to a gene: 12. In germline, CDR1 is DFQATT, CDR2 SNEGSKA (reference sequence). The CDR3 sequence is 17 residues long. The CDR3 is CSASIWGTSGMKETQYF. CDR3 DNA: TGCAGTGCTAGTATCTGGGGGACTAGCGGAATGAAAGAGACCCAGTACTTC.

V gene TRBV12-5 combines with J gene TRBJ2-1, with D perhaps matching TRBD1 (6 bases). Germline-derived CDR1 and CDR2 are LGHNT and FRNRAP. The CDR3 is 13 amino acids. V lost 5 bases, J lost 9 bases, and 14 bases lay in between. The CDR3 DNA reads as TGTGCTAGTGGTCTGACAGGTTTTGGTGAGCAGTTCTTC. Amino acids: CASGLTGFGEQFF.

The CDR3 reads CSASGLPNEQFF. DNA for the CDR3: TGCAGTGCTAGTGGGCTTCCCAATGAGCAGTTCTTC. The chain links TRBV20-1 to TRBJ2-1, with D unclear. The ends were cut back, 3 bases at V and 6 bases at J, with 9 bases in the middle. The CDR3 sequence is 12 residues long. The germline V gene has CDR1 DFQATT and CDR2 SNEGSKA (reference sequence).

The V gene is TRBV7-9, the J gene TRBJ1-1; D possibly corresponds to TRBD1 (6 bases). Trimming took 5 bases from V and 6 from J, leaving 19 bases between them. The CDR3 runs 15 residues. Germline V CDR1 and CDR2: SEHNR, FQNEAQ (reference sequence). In DNA form, the CDR3 reads TGTGCCAGCAGCCTGTCCCTGGGGGCAATCGCTGAAGCTTTCTTT. The encoded protein is CASSLSLGAIAEAFF.

This clone was seen a few times. J is TRBJ1-2 and V is TRBV3-1 (or the pseudogene TRBV3-2), with D possibly matching TRBD1 (6 bases). The CDR3 has 13 amino acids. Germline V CDR1 and CDR2: LGHDT, YNNKEL (reference sequence). Trimming took off 1 base at V and 7 bases at J, with 10 bases between the two ends. CDR3 amino acids: CASSQVNRVGYTF. CDR3 DNA sequence: TGTGCCAGCAGCCAAGTTAACAGGGTTGGCTACACCTTC.

This clone was detected only once. The CDR3 DNA sequence: TGCGCCAGCAGCTTGTTTGGGCAGGGGAAGGCCTACGAGCAGTACTTC. Translated, it gives CASSLFGQGKAYEQYF. The V and J genes are TRBV5-1 and TRBJ2-7; D perhaps matches TRBD1 (6 bases). Trimming cost V 1 base and J 2 bases, with 16 bases left between them. Germline CDR1 SGHRS, CDR2 YFSETQ. This CDR3 has 16 residues.

This chain uses TRBV5-1 with TRBJ1-2, with TRBD1 matching 11 bases. The V segment lost 4 bases and the J segment 4 bases; nucleotides outside the gene matches: 6. Per the germline V gene, CDR1 is SGHRS and CDR2 is YFSETQ. This CDR3 is built from 15 residues. The CDR3 reads CASSTGQGAAYGYTF. The DNA of the CDR3 is TGCGCCAGCAGCACCGGACAGGGGGCTGCCTATGGCTACACCTTC.

The chain couples TRBV7-6 to TRBJ2-1; the match to TRBD2 covers 10 bases. The V gene's germline CDR1 is SGHVS and CDR2 FNYEAQ. Unmatched junction bases numbered 3, after V lost 5 bases and J lost 2 bases. This CDR3 is built from 15 residues. The CDR3 sequence: CASSPAGGPYNEQFF. CDR3 DNA sequence: TGTGCCAGCAGCCCAGCGGGGGGGCCCTACAATGAGCAGTTCTTC.

This clone was counted a few times. This sequence joins TRBV4-1 and TRBJ2-7; 8 positions match TRBD2. The CDR3 spans 17 residues. Trimming took 1 base from V and 3 from J; bases not matched to a gene: 11. Germline V gives CDR1 MGHRA, CDR2 YSYEKL. DNA of the CDR3: TGCGCCAGCAGCCAAGGTTGGGGAGAGCGGGAGCTCTACGAGCAGTACTTC. Amino acids: CASSQGWGERELYEQYF.

This clone appeared a single time. The gene calls are TRBV7-9 and TRBJ1-4, with TRBD1 matching 7 bases. The CDR3 has 15 residues. The germline gives CDR1 SEHNR, CDR2 FQNEAQ (reference sequence). V lost 5 bases, J lost 1 base, and 4 bases stayed unmatched. The CDR3 coding sequence is TGTGCCAGCAGCCGACAGGGCGGAACTAATGAAAAACTGTTTTTT. Its translation: CASSRQGGTNEKLFF.